The rows below give T cell receptor beta chains drawn from one sample of a study of blood T cell repertoires in COVID-19. Assay used: immunoSEQ multiplex PCR; TCRdb lists only in-frame clones, some missing. The sample has more than 120,000 clones, over 70% seen once. Specimen: peripheral blood. All receptors come from a man aged 45-65 years who had recovered from COVID-19. Both conserved end residues are trimmed from each CDR3.

v_call	j_call	cdr3_aa
TRBV2	TRBJ1-4	ASRTGGKTNEKLF
TRBV4-3	TRBJ1-2	ASSQEAGGYGYT
TRBV9	TRBJ1-1	ASSNPGDSTEAF
TRBV27	TRBJ1-1	ASGTGNLGAF
TRBV5-1	TRBJ2-7	ASSISGQGARGEQY
TRBV3-1/TRBV3-2	TRBJ2-3	ASSQDRDRRTDTQY
TRBV4-3	TRBJ1-4	ASSQNRQGRNEKLF
TRBV6-1	TRBJ2-2	ASSEFRRANTGELF
TRBV7-2	TRBJ1-3	ASSLAGRHSGNTIY
TRBV6-2/TRBV6-3	TRBJ2-3	ASSQHTDTQY
TRBV19	TRBJ1-2	ASRTGGSNYGYT
TRBV2	TRBJ1-5	ASGTGILQPQH
TRBV4-2	TRBJ2-2	ASSQGSGDTGELF
TRBV7-9	TRBJ1-2	ASSPQDMHGYT
TRBV4-3	TRBJ2-1	ASSQLAGDYNEQF
TRBV27	TRBJ2-5	ASSSLAGEETQY
TRBV27	TRBJ1-2	ASSWDRGLYGYT
TRBV11-2	TRBJ1-1	ASSDYRGPHTEAF
TRBV19	TRBJ2-1	ATHALAGVVDEQF
TRBV9	TRBJ1-2	ASSIGDSSGYGYT
TRBV7-2	TRBJ1-1	ASSPRTGNTEAF
TRBV5-8	TRBJ1-5	ASSLGTGGRNQPQH
TRBV5-6	TRBJ1-6	ASRQGQGDNSPLH
TRBV7-2	TRBJ2-3	ASSSFLRQAITDTQY
TRBV11-3	TRBJ2-7	ASSPANRGPEQY
TRBV5-4	TRBJ1-2	ASSLDRGVANYGYT
TRBV7-9	TRBJ1-2	ASSYPGHNGYT
TRBV3-1/TRBV3-2	TRBJ2-1	ASSQGDRYNEQF
TRBV19	TRBJ1-2	ASSIQANYGYT
TRBV13	TRBJ2-1	ASILTGESGNEQF
TRBV7-8	TRBJ1-6	ASHPGSGYNSPLH